A selection of T cell receptor beta chains follows, all from one sample in a study of CD8+CD57+ T cells in acquired aplastic anemia. One entry per CDR3 protein results from TCRdb running MiXCR on the reads. The table lists about 260,000 distinct CDR3 sequences, roughly 82% of them singletons. Sequencing was performed on sorted CD4+, CD8+, or CD8+CD57+ T cells (not recorded which) from PBMCs. The receptors were gathered from a human donor with aplastic anemia. Each CDR3 is given without its conserved first and last residue. The order of the fields is J gene, V gene, clone size, CDR3 protein. For some rows the clone size is stated as once, few or many, or as a class when expanded; others skip it.

J gene: TRBJ2-7; V gene: TRBV12-3/TRBV12-4; clone size: few; CDR3 protein: ASSPSYEQY
J gene: TRBJ2-1; V gene: TRBV20-1; clone size: -; CDR3 protein: SARMNEQF
J gene: TRBJ2-7; V gene: TRBV2; clone size: -; CDR3 protein: ASSPTSFYNEQFFGP
J gene: TRBJ1-5; V gene: TRBV7-2; clone size: -; CDR3 protein: ASSVGDGGYNQPQH
J gene: TRBJ2-2; V gene: TRBV9; clone size: -; CDR3 protein: ASGGTPESQNSGELF
J gene: TRBJ2-7; V gene: TRBV7-9; clone size: -; CDR3 protein: ASSLRQTGNTEA
J gene: TRBJ1-1; V gene: TRBV7-3; clone size: -; CDR3 protein: ASSSNLTWNTEAY
J gene: TRBJ2-3; V gene: TRBV2; clone size: -; CDR3 protein: ASSVGGDHQY
J gene: TRBJ2-1; V gene: TRBV9; clone size: -; CDR3 protein: ASRVGSDSQYFV
J gene: TRBJ2-5; V gene: TRBV7-9; clone size: once; CDR3 protein: ASSWGDEQEIGP
J gene: TRBJ2-3; V gene: TRBV7-9; clone size: -; CDR3 protein: ASRHGGRNAQY
J gene: TRBJ2-1; V gene: TRBV7-3; clone size: -; CDR3 protein: ASSPQGTWGRTQQF
J gene: TRBJ2-5; V gene: TRBV7-9; clone size: -; CDR3 protein: ASTPSYSYQETQY
J gene: TRBJ2-6; V gene: TRBV7-8; clone size: few; CDR3 protein: ASSLAGGPDAKYLT
J gene: TRBJ1-1; V gene: TRBV20-1; clone size: -; CDR3 protein: SASHWGLKNTEAF
J gene: TRBJ2-3; V gene: TRBV7-9; clone size: once; CDR3 protein: ASSFQRSRGSDD
J gene: TRBJ2-3; V gene: TRBV7-8; clone size: -; CDR3 protein: ASSTEGLTDTQY
J gene: TRBJ1-6; V gene: TRBV10-3; clone size: few; CDR3 protein: AISEGAGADSPLH
J gene: TRBJ1-2; V gene: TRBV7-9; clone size: few; CDR3 protein: ASSFQRDGLVYGYT
J gene: TRBJ2-1; V gene: TRBV9; clone size: -; CDR3 protein: ASSAGTGGTDKQF
J gene: TRBJ1-2; V gene: TRBV5-1; clone size: -; CDR3 protein: ASNSRGRVQDYGYT